The source of this T cell receptor (beta chain) is a study of cytomegalovirus exposure and HLA in healthy donors (dated by TCRdb to between 2016 and 2019). In terms of the full investigation: An earlier analysis of under 600 of the donors reported 276 Gb of sequence data and 117 million unique TCR beta sequences from about 200 million T cells. A later genetic analysis used genome-wide SNP genotypes for about 60% of the roughly 670 donors, treating that subset as a discovery cohort. The number of typed donors differed by locus: roughly 629-640 for A, B, C, DRB1 and DQB1; roughly 510 for DQA1; approximately 600 for DPA1; and 400 to 480 for DPB1. Every repertoire in the discovery cohort had been generated on one and the same sequencing platform. The genetic ancestry cluster associated with self-reported Caucasian donors included 81% of the roughly 410 genotyped donors. An early release that covered some 630 HLA-typed donors contained 250 to 350 gigabases of sequencing data and some 87 million unique TCR sequences. HLA typing included class I and class II loci at four-digit resolution. A later analysis re-analyzed previously published TCR beta repertoires from several hundred donors and added high-resolution HLA genotyping to study TCR occurrence patterns. Donor age, sex, ethnicity and CMV serostatus were compiled alongside the repertoire data. Across 398 genotyped donors of the cohort, an average of 235,054 unique TCR beta nucleotide sequences per donor were sequenced, and approximately 17% of those sequences were non-productive. In addition to the first cohort of 666 subjects, a separate validation cohort of 120 different subjects was used. The later analysis used no new phenotypic data to find candidate immune exposures, relying instead on TCR beta sequences and their occurrence across donors. Using immunosequencing, the study profiled T cell repertoires from approximately 700 subjects and related those repertoires to cytomegalovirus serostatus. The study was designed to test whether signatures of past pathogen exposure could be identified by cataloging public T cell receptors. An earlier analysis of 587 of the donors used high-throughput TCR beta sequencing to judge whether each TCR beta V gene segment behaved as functional or pseudogenic. Four to six DR-DQ haplotypes were handled as single units for association and clustering, since linkage in the cohort was strong. High-throughput TCR immunosequencing, statistical association of individual TCRs with disease status, and machine learning were combined to predict cytomegalovirus infection status.

The library was made by the immunoSEQ multiplex PCR assay. A mixture of 60 forward primers for TCR Vbeta segments and 13 reverse primers for TCR Jbeta segments was used in the multiplex PCR. Amplification of the CDR3 region of rearranged TCR beta genes was performed with a multiplex PCR assay on genomic DNA. Amplified TCR beta libraries were sequenced as 87-base-pair reads on the Illumina HiSeq System. Under the source paper's analysis protocol: Across the 670 or so repertoires, a later analysis counted some 80 million unique TCR beta chains, 8.5 million to 12 million of which were shared by at least two donors. To remove PCR and sequencing errors, raw reads were error-corrected and collapsed into unique sequences using a nearest-neighbor algorithm that merged closely related sequences. CDR3 sequences were aligned to IMGT reference sequences to assign V, D and J gene segments. Each retained sequence needed at least a six-nucleotide match to both a V gene segment and a J gene segment. A rearrangement counted as productive if the CDR3 had no stop codons and remained in frame with V and J, and every other rearrangement counted as non-productive. CDR3 was defined by IMGT convention, running from the second conserved V-encoded cysteine to the conserved J-encoded phenylalanine. The earlier analysis of roughly 590 of the donors excluded sequences that lacked an unambiguous match to a single V gene segment. An earlier analysis of a few hundred of the donors classified V segments as functional when productive rearrangements were above 56.7% and as segregating when the standard deviation between donors was above 5%. A statistical classification framework was built for diagnosing cytomegalovirus status from the catalog of TCR beta chain sequences. V and J gene assignment, in a later analysis, came from comparing TCR nucleotide sequences with IMGT/GENE-DB human TR gene sequences. Using the TCRdist pipeline, a later analysis assigned CDR3 sequences along with most-parsimonious VDJ recombination scenarios. In a later analysis, each TCR beta chain was defined by its CDR3 amino acid sequence together with its V-gene family, and reads without a unique V-gene family were excluded. A later analysis removed roughly 590 highly shared, low-generation-probability nucleotide sequences to deal with suspected cross-contamination and a sequencing artifact. In a later analysis, a clonal expansion index was calculated for each public chain from normalized within-repertoire ranks of inferred template counts. In a later analysis, generation probabilities were computed using a VDJ recombination model fitted to out-of-frame rearrangements, and the results were checked against IGoR. In a later analysis, hypergeometric tests were used to score TCR-TCR, TCR-HLA and TCR-CMV co-occurrence, with a repertoire-size bias correction applied to TCR pairs. False discovery rates were estimated in a later analysis by permuting HLA or CMV assignments 20 times. In a later analysis, co-occurring TCRs were grouped using DBSCAN, and TCRdist sequence similarity was added for clustering within HLA-allele-positive subsets. Co-occurrence clustering excluded repertoires with fewer than 30,000 or more than 120,000 public chains, plus five with anomalous nucleotide sharing. The immuneACCESS repertoire file appears here via TCRdb, limited to in-frame rearrangements. These files lack a portion of the clones; in checked studies, under half of the deficit traces to unresolved V genes, and the cause of the others is not known. The D gene and trimming were derived from the DNA, and the V and J assignments and clone size from that table. This sample lists around 130,000 clones; about 81% were detected once. The leading ten clones occupy about 1.8% of the sample.

Unmatched junction bases come to 6, with V trimmed by 2 bases and J by 3 bases. The germline V gene sets CDR1 to KGHSH and CDR2 to LQKENI. The CDR3 contains 16 residues, cysteine and phenylalanine counted. The kept DNA is CDR3 alone, 48 bases in frame from the first base. The cohort comprised 710 or so healthy bone marrow donors. At the time of sampling, all cohort members were nominally healthy, though unrecorded immune exposures were likely present. The donor tested CMV seronegative, placing the donor among the 350 or so seronegative members of the cohort. Each donor provided a peripheral blood sample, and peripheral blood mononuclear cells were used for TCR beta sequencing. The Qiagen DNeasy Blood Extraction Kit was used to extract genomic DNA from the blood cell samples. Findings and caveats that apply to the study as a whole: An earlier analysis of 587 of the donors showed that most TCR beta V segments appeared in productive rearrangements either about 90% or about 30% of the time, which broadly matched IMGT annotations. Most TCR sequences were seen in very few donors, while some public TCRs were found in many individuals. In vitro tests confirmed that a few of the cytomegalovirus-associated TCR beta chains recognize cytomegalovirus antigens. HLA typing was unavailable for some donors at each locus, so association tests used only the typed subset. Several of the top co-occurrence clusters appeared to be linked to parvovirus B19, influenza, CMV and Epstein-Barr virus, according to a later analysis. Linkage disequilibrium might explain the correlated functional status among segregating V segments, but an unknown experimental factor could not be ruled out. Some IMGT-functional V segments, including TRBV6-2 and TRBV6-3, could not be distinguished by the 87-base-pair reads and were therefore excluded. In a later analysis, about 16,000 TCR beta sequences were associated with specific HLA alleles at a false discovery rate of 0.05. In the study, around 150 TCR beta chains were listed as associated with cytomegalovirus. Roughly uniform sequencing depth across donors was assumed in presence/absence analyses, although this assumption may not hold. In a later genetic analysis, a missense DCLRE1C variant was associated with V-gene and J-gene trimming of TCR beta chains, and the association was replicated in an independent cohort. When HLA alleles, especially DR and DQ, strongly co-occurred, attributing TCR associations to individual alleles was difficult. In a later analysis, the rate of TCR association differed among HLA loci, with DRB1 alleles having the most associated TCRs and HLA-C alleles having the fewest. Because counts were too low, roughly 18 rarely observed V segments, including chromosome 9 orphons, were left out of the earlier analysis of several hundred of the donors. A later analysis found that HLA-associated TCR beta chains were more clonally expanded and had lower generation probabilities than equally common non-associated chains. The sequencing pipeline was judged likely to have produced a cluster of highly shared sequence variants as a technical artifact. Compared with the 666-donor mean, donors in an Asian-associated ancestry cluster had fewer N-insertions in productive TCRs, according to a later genetic analysis. According to the authors, the approach could potentially be generalized to other disease states and immunological phenotypes. In a later analysis, most CMV-associated TCR beta chains were found to appear HLA-restricted, with HLA associations seemingly driven largely by CMV exposure. Cytomegalovirus status was reported to be diagnosed by the classifier with high specificity and sensitivity in both the original and validation cohorts. For the cohort, immune exposure information was limited to CMV serostatus. A further reported finding was that TCR beta sequences accurately predicted the HLA-A and HLA-B alleles for most subjects in the first cohort. Only TCR beta chains were sequenced in this cohort, and the absence of alpha or paired-chain data limited detectable features.

Comment on this clone: What antigen it recognizes has not been identified. No clone much larger than this one lies a single base away; base qualities are absent.

Sequenced sample: PBMCs. This clonotype was obtained from a middle-aged man in good health and CMV-seronegative. In this chain, TRBV18 is recombined with TRBJ2-3; a stretch of 9 junction bases matches TRBD2. The bases read TGTGCCAGCTCACCAGGTAGTCTAGCGGGAACAGATACGCAGTATTTT. This translates into CASSPGSLAGTDTQYF.